These 24 T cell receptor beta chains came from one sample sequenced in a study of T cells after posttransplantation cyclophosphamide. A marrow graft followed busulfan-fludarabine conditioning, with cyclophosphamide on days +3 and +4. Libraries were prepared by immunoSEQ multiplex PCR; TCRdb keeps only in-frame clonotypes and omits some of them. Of some 10,000 clones in the sample, approximately 80% were seen once. The sample was PBMCs, taken after allogeneic stem cell transplant with posttransplant cyclophosphamide. All receptors come from a female patient aged 50-59 years who received an allogeneic stem cell transplant from a related donor, was CMV-positive, and had no GVHD. Some T cells may be supplied by the graft donor.

The V and J genes are TRBV4-1 and TRBJ1-1; D unresolved. CDR1 is MGHRA, CDR2 YSYEKL, per germline. Trimming took off 4 bases at V and 1 base at J, with 10 bases between the two ends. The length of the CDR3 is 14 residues. DNA of the CDR3: TGCGCCAGCAGCCCCATGCAGGAGAACACTGAAGCTTTCTTT. Its translation is CASSPMQENTEAFF.

The CDR3 spells CASSSPLTGGSLRTEAFF. For the CDR3, the DNA is TGTGCCAGCAGCTCCCCCTTAACAGGGGGCTCTCTTCGGACTGAAGCTTTCTTT. The chain recombines TRBV7-9 with TRBJ1-1, with 9 bases that match TRBD1. The CDR3 runs 18 residues. The trim removed 4 bases at V and 5 bases at J, leaving 17 bases unmatched. Per the germline V gene, CDR1 is SEHNR and CDR2 is FQNEAQ (reference sequence).

The V call is TRBV20-1, the J call TRBJ2-5; the D is unclear. The CDR3 runs 11 residues. Germline V gene data show CDR1 as DFQATT and CDR2 as SNEGSKA (reference sequence). Trimming removed 3 bases at V and 2 bases at J, with 4 bases between. DNA for the CDR3: TGCAGTGCTAGCTTTCAAGAGACCCAGTACTTC. This encodes CSASFQETQYF.

The J gene is TRBJ2-2, the V gene TRBV10-3, with TRBD2 matching over 12 bases. J lost 3 bases, V lost 3 bases, and 8 bases had no gene match. The V gene's germline CDR1 is ENHRY and CDR2 SYGVKD. The CDR3 runs 18 residues. Here the CDR3 reads CAISDRPSGGADTGELFF. CDR3 sequence (DNA): TGTGCCATCAGTGACCGTCCTAGCGGGGGGGCGGACACCGGGGAGCTGTTTTTT.

The CDR3 loop reads CASSLRVAGGDYFGYTF. In nucleotides, the CDR3 is TGTGCCAGCAGCTTACGCGTCGCTGGGGGCGATTATTTTGGCTACACCTTC. The rearrangement uses TRBV7-2 and TRBJ1-2; tentative D call: TRBD1 (6 bases). This CDR3 has 17 amino acids. Germline loops: CDR1 SGHTA, CDR2 FQGNSA. With 2 bases removed from V and 7 bases from J, the gap between germline ends came to 23 bases.

The V call is TRBV5-6, the J call TRBJ2-7; a possible D gene is TRBD2 (7 bases). The CDR3 has 17 residues. The germline CDR1 and CDR2 sequences are SGHDT and YYEEEE. V was cut by 3 bases and J by 3 bases, with 22 bases left in between. CDR3 nucleotide sequence: TGTGCCAGCAGCTCAAAACAGGGACTACGAACTCTCTACGAGCAGTACTTC. Translation gives CASSSKQGLRTLYEQYF.

V usage is TRBV5-8 and J usage is TRBJ2-7; 7 positions agree with TRBD1. Trimming took 2 bases from V and 3 from J; bases not matched to a gene: 8. Germline values: CDR1 SGHTS, CDR2 YDEGEE. The CDR3 length is 15 residues. CDR3 sequence reads: CASSFGQTGNYEQYF. The CDR3 DNA follows: TGTGCCAGCAGCTTTGGACAGACAGGGAACTACGAGCAGTACTTC.

This clone was observed a handful of times. This chain uses TRBV30 with TRBJ1-5, with D possibly being TRBD1 (6 bases). V was trimmed by 1 base and J by 0 bases, leaving 10 bases between them. CDR1 is GTSNPN, CDR2 SVGIG, per germline (reference sequence). There are 15 residues in the CDR3. The CDR3 DNA sequence: TGTGCCTGGAGTGCAGACAGGTATAGCAATCAGCCCCAGCATTTT. Translated: CAWSADRYSNQPQHF.

The rearrangement uses TRBV29-1 and TRBJ1-1; 11 bases are shared with TRBD1. J lost 5 bases, V lost 7 bases, and 15 bases had no gene match. Germline V gene lookup returns CDR1 SQVTM and CDR2 ANQGSEA. The CDR3 is made up of 16 amino acids. CDR3 protein: CSGGGGTGGRGTEAFF. The CDR3 nucleotides are TGCAGCGGTGGTGGGGGGACAGGGGGGAGAGGGACTGAAGCTTTCTTT.

This chain uses TRBV4-2 with TRBJ2-7; TRBD2 matches at 8 bases. Germline V CDR1 and CDR2: LGHNA, YNFKEQ. V shed 2 bases, J shed 0 bases, and the junction held 12 bases outside the gene matches. CDR3 length: 18 amino acids. The chain's CDR3 is CASSQQVVSGLDSYEQYF. CDR3 nucleotides: TGTGCCAGCAGCCAACAGGTAGTATCGGGACTAGACTCCTACGAGCAGTACTTC.

This clone was seen a single time. V gene TRBV9 combines with J gene TRBJ2-2; D is possibly TRBD2 (5 bases). Germline V CDR1 and CDR2: SGDLS, YYNGEE. CDR3 length equals 15 residues. V gave up 0 bases and J gave up 7 bases, with 13 bases separating them. CDR3 amino acids: CASSVGTRAHGELFF. CDR3 nucleotide sequence: TGTGCCAGCAGCGTAGGCACTAGAGCACACGGGGAGCTGTTTTTT.

The chain employs TRBV11-1 and TRBJ2-7; tentatively, D is TRBD1 (6 bases). CDR3 size: 16 residues. Germline V gene lookup returns CDR1 SGHAT and CDR2 FQDESV (reference sequence). Trimming shortened V by 0 bases and J by 3 bases, and 15 bases separated the two germline ends. This CDR3 reads CASSLARQGQNYEQYF. CDR3 coding DNA: TGTGCCAGCAGCTTAGCGCGCCAGGGGCAGAACTACGAGCAGTACTTC.

The chain combines TRBV7-2 with TRBJ1-2, with D possibly being TRBD1 (5 bases). From germline, CDR1 is SGHTA and CDR2 FQGNSA. The CDR3 is 14 residues long. V lost 4 bases and J lost 4, with 13 bases in between. In nucleotides, the CDR3 is TGTGCCAGCAGCTATGTGACGGGGGGCTATGGCTACACCTTC. Its protein is CASSYVTGGYGYTF.

The chain is built from TRBV19 and TRBJ2-2; weak D call: TRBD1 (5 bases). Trimming removed 2 bases at V and 0 bases at J, with 7 bases between. This CDR3 contains 15 residues. Germline lookup yields CDR1 LNHDA and CDR2 SQIVND (reference sequence). CDR3 region: CASSIQGSNTGELFF. The CDR3 nucleotides read TGTGCCAGTAGTATACAGGGCTCGAACACCGGGGAGCTGTTTTTT.

This clone showed up just a few times. The V call is TRBV29-1, the J call TRBJ2-5, with TRBD2 matching 10 bases. After removal of 7 bases from V and 1 base from J, the junction contained 3 bases not matched to a gene. This CDR3 is built from 13 residues. Germline V gene sequence: CDR1 SQVTM, CDR2 ANQGSEA. The CDR3 is CSAGLAAQETQYF. CDR3 DNA sequence: TGCAGCGCCGGACTAGCGGCCCAAGAGACCCAGTACTTC.

This sequence joins TRBV5-1 and TRBJ2-7, with D possibly matching TRBD2 (5 bases). The germline V gene has CDR1 SGHRS and CDR2 YFSETQ. The CDR3 totals 16 residues. Trimming took 6 bases from V and 4 from J, leaving 23 bases between them. The CDR3 spells CASTLSTATLVYEQYF. In DNA, the CDR3 is TGCGCCAGCACCCTGTCGACTGCGACACTAGTGTACGAGCAGTACTTC. The complete variable domain, with remaining parts taken from reference TRBV5-1 and TRBJ2-7, reads KAGVTQTPRYLIKTRGQQVTLSCSPISGHRSVSWYQQTPGQGLQFLFEYFSETQRNKGNFPGRFSGRQFSNSRSEMNVSTLELGDSALYLCASTLSTATLVYEQYFGPGTRLTVT.

The chain uses TRBV23-1 and TRBJ2-3, with a tentative D call TRBD2 (5 bases). TRBV23-1 is flagged as an ORF with uncertain function. This CDR3 comprises 16 residues. The germline V and J ends were trimmed by 6 bases and 0 bases, with 16 bases remaining between them. Written as DNA, the CDR3 is TGCGCCAGCAGCCCCTCCCGCGGGCCAAGCACAGATACGCAGTATTTT. Its translation is CASSPSRGPSTDTQYF.

The rearrangement joins TRBV21-1 to TRBJ1-2; TRBD1 is the table's D call, not checked against the DNA. TRBV21-1 is a recognized pseudogene. The CDR3 runs to 10 residues. The CDR3 nucleotides are TGTGCCAGCCTAACAGGGAGCTACACCTTC. The encoded protein is CASLTGSYTF.

The genes are TRBV6-1 and TRBJ1-5; weak D call: TRBD1 (5 bases). The CDR3 spans 14 residues. V was pared by 10 bases and J by 6 bases, with 19 bases between. The germline CDR1 and CDR2 sequences are MNHNS and SASEGT. The CDR3 DNA follows: TGTGCCACCAGATATTTGTCAGGGATTCAGCCCCAGCATTTT. It codes for CATRYLSGIQPQHF.

Written as DNA, the CDR3 is TGTGCCAGCAGCGTAGAGGGGGCTCACACTGAAGCTTTCTTT. Its translation is CASSVEGAHTEAFF. This rearrangement joins TRBV9 to TRBJ1-1; 7 nucleotides agree with TRBD1. The CDR3 is made up of 14 amino acids. Germline V CDR1 and CDR2: SGDLS, YYNGEE. Losses at the gene ends were 0 bases for V and 3 bases for J; bases not matched to a gene: 2.

The rearrangement links TRBV23-1 to TRBJ2-7; TRBD1 is a possible D gene (7 bases). TRBV23-1 carries the ORF label, with uncertain function. The CDR3 contains 13 residues. V was pared by 0 bases and J by 6 bases, with 9 bases between. In nucleotides, the CDR3 is TGCGCCAGCAGTCAATCGCAGGGGGGCGAGCAGTACTTC. Translating gives CASSQSQGGEQYF.

The J gene is TRBJ2-2, the V gene TRBV28; 7 bases map to TRBD1. Germline V CDR1 and CDR2: MDHEN, SYDVKM. This CDR3 is 16 amino acids long. Trimming cost V 4 bases and J 6 bases; bases outside gene matches: 11. The CDR3 coding sequence is TGTGCCAGCAGTTCATCACCGGGACAGAGGCCCGGGGAGCTGTTTTTT. It yields the protein CASSSSPGQRPGELFF.

The V and J genes are TRBV27 and TRBJ2-2, with TRBD2 matching over 13 bases. The CDR3 covers 15 residues. Germline lookup yields CDR1 MNHEY and CDR2 SMNVEV (reference sequence). The V and J ends lost 8 bases and 6 bases, in that order; junction bases with no gene match: 6. The CDR3 DNA reads as TGTGCCAGCCGCCGGGGACTAGCGGGGTCCGGGGAGCTGTTTTTT. This codes for CASRRGLAGSGELFF.

The chain is built from TRBV21-1 and TRBJ1-1; the D call TRBD1 from the table was never checked on the DNA. TRBV21-1 is a known pseudogene. The CDR3 length is 11 residues. CDR3: CASSGHTEAFF. The CDR3, as DNA: TGTGCCAGCAGCGGCCACACTGAAGCTTTCTTT.